Described below is a single T cell receptor (beta chain) sequence and its context. This entry belongs to a study of blood T cell repertoires in COVID-19. About the research overall: Material from acute and convalescent COVID-19 was sourced from the United States, Italy and Spain. The cDNA or gDNA used as material had been derived from T cells, B-cell-depleted T cells, or PBMCs.

Germline V CDR1 and CDR2: KGHDR, SFDVKD. V lost 5 bases, J lost 1 base, and 2 bases stayed unmatched. The CDR3 has 15 residues. Methods used by the authors: Researchers report that nucleated cell counts were estimated from reference gene primer amplification. Clones were sequenced by immunoSEQ multiplex PCR, and TCRdb holds only the in-frame ones, with some missing. The V and J calls and clone size come from that table; D and trimming were worked out from the DNA. Of 100,000 to 150,000 clones listed, about 80% were seen once; the top ten hold 20% to 25%. Sequenced material: peripheral blood. V usage is TRBV24-1 and J usage is TRBJ2-3; 10 bases are a match to TRBD2. The source is a human donor in a cohort sampled during active COVID-19. The CDR3 bases are TGTGCCACCAGTGTCGGGACTAGCGGCACAGATACGCAGTATTTT. Translating gives CATSVGTSGTDTQYF.